The subject of this entry is one TCR beta chain. Original processing notes: Estimates of nucleated cell counts were drawn from the amplification of reference gene primers. Data came from immunoSEQ multiplex PCR; TCRdb stores just in-frame clones and leaves some out. V and J calls and clone size come straight from that table; D and trimming were deduced from the DNA. This table holds more than 35,000 clones, around 79% found once. The data were obtained in a study of blood T cell repertoires in COVID-19. Overall study: From T cells, B-cell-depleted T cells, or PBMCs came the material, which was cDNA or gDNA.

This CDR3 region has 16 residues. Trimming removed 1 base at V and 0 bases at J, with 10 bases between. Germline V gene sequence: CDR1 LNHDA, CDR2 SQIVND (reference sequence). This sequence was found in a man aged 65-85 years with acute or convalescent COVID-19. This rearrangement joins TRBV19 to TRBJ1-3, with D maybe TRBD1 (6 bases). Sequencing was performed on peripheral blood. The CDR3 reads CASSIAGQASGNTIYF. CDR3 DNA sequence: TGTGCCAGTAGTATAGCGGGACAAGCCTCTGGAAACACCATATATTTT.